These 27 T cell receptor beta chains originate from one sample sequenced in a study of blood T cell repertoires in COVID-19. The table came from immunoSEQ multiplex PCR; TCRdb's copy has only in-frame clones and leaves some out. The sample yields 150,000 or so clones, more than 85% seen once. Sequencing was carried out using peripheral blood. The receptors here all came from a man between 18 and 29 years old with acute or convalescent COVID-19.

The chain has TRBV3-1 (or the pseudogene TRBV3-2) and TRBJ2-5; 11 bases are a match to TRBD1. Germline V CDR1 and CDR2: LGHDT, YNNKEL (reference sequence). The CDR3 is made up of 15 amino acids. J gave up 4 bases and V 4 bases, and 5 bases lay outside the gene matches. This CDR3 is CASSPRDRGSETQYF. The CDR3 nucleotides read TGTGCCAGCAGCCCCCGGGACAGGGGGTCAGAGACCCAGTACTTC.

The genes are TRBV18 and TRBJ1-2; no definite D call. Trimming stripped 3 bases from V and 0 bases from J, with 17 bases between. CDR1 is KGHSH and CDR2 is LQKENI in the germline V gene. CDR3 length: 17 amino acids. CDR3 amino acids: CASSPGGTFDPNYGYTF. For the CDR3, the DNA is TGTGCCAGCTCACCGGGAGGTACTTTCGACCCTAACTATGGCTACACCTTC.

This clone was picked up one time. The chain links TRBV18 to TRBJ1-1, with a weak D call TRBD1 (5 bases). Germline CDR1 KGHSH, CDR2 LQKENI. The CDR3 is made up of 13 amino acids. V dropped 6 bases and J dropped 6 bases, with 14 bases sitting between them. This CDR3 is CASSPSGFAEAFF. CDR3 coding DNA: TGTGCCAGCTCTCCTTCAGGGTTCGCTGAAGCTTTCTTT.

This clone has only a few counts. The rearrangement joins TRBV6-5 to TRBJ2-3; TRBD2 matches 8 bases. CDR1 MNHEY and CDR2 SVGAGI come from the germline V gene. The V segment lost 5 bases and the J segment 4 bases; nucleotides outside the gene matches: 8. This CDR3 has 15 residues. The CDR3 reads CASSRRGGPADTQYF. CDR3 nucleotides: TGTGCCAGCAGTCGTCGGGGGGGCCCGGCAGATACGCAGTATTTT.

The chain links TRBV6-1 to TRBJ2-7; TRBD1 agrees at 8 bases. Looked up from germline, CDR1 is MNHNS and CDR2 is SASEGT. The trim removed 2 bases at V and 0 bases at J, leaving 3 bases unmatched. The CDR3 is 15 amino acids. The CDR3 spells CASSERTGSSYEQYV. The CDR3 DNA is TGTGCCAGCAGTGAAAGGACAGGGAGCTCCTACGAGCAGTACGTC.

This clone has just one count. V is TRBV5-8 and J is TRBJ2-2, with 9 nucleotides matching TRBD1. The trim removed 6 bases at V and 0 bases at J, leaving 6 bases unmatched. This CDR3 is 16 amino acids long. Germline CDR1 is SGHTS and CDR2 is YDEGEE. The CDR3 DNA reads TGTGCCAGCATACAGGGGGCCTACGCGAACACCGGGGAGCTGTTTTTT. Protein product: CASIQGAYANTGELFF.

This chain links TRBV6-1 with TRBJ1-4; D uncertain. The CDR3 spans 16 residues. Deletions cut 0 bases from V and 1 base from J, with 9 bases between. In germline, CDR1 is MNHNS, CDR2 SASEGT. CDR3 loop: CASSEAGRKTNEKLFF. The CDR3 region has the DNA TGTGCCAGCAGTGAAGCTGGGAGGAAAACTAATGAAAAACTGTTTTTT.

CDR3 in DNA: TGTGCCAGCAGTTCCCCCAGGGGGGACCAGCCCCAGCATTTT. Protein product: CASSSPRGDQPQHF. V gene TRBV28 combines with J gene TRBJ1-5, with 7 positions matching TRBD1. CDR3 length: 14 residues. Germline trimming cut 4 bases from V and 7 bases from J; bases unmatched to any gene: 7. Germline CDR1 is MDHEN and CDR2 is SYDVKM.

This chain links TRBV29-1 with TRBJ2-5; the D is unclear. CDR1 SQVTM and CDR2 ANQGSEA come from the germline V gene. The CDR3 contains 12 residues. Trimming stripped 8 bases from V and 2 bases from J, with 12 bases between. The CDR3 protein is CSITGSQETQYF. In DNA, the CDR3 is TGCAGCATTACGGGTTCTCAAGAGACCCAGTACTTC.

The V call is TRBV2, the J call TRBJ1-2; 8 bases fit TRBD1. Germline V gives CDR1 SNHLY, CDR2 FYNNEI. Trimming removed 7 bases from V and 7 bases from J; junction bases left unmatched: 5. CDR3 length: 12 amino acids. CDR3 DNA sequence: TGTGCCAGCACCCCAGGGGGCTTTGGCTACACCTTC. This gives the protein CASTPGGFGYTF.

This chain links TRBV19 with TRBJ2-3; tentatively, D is TRBD2 (6 bases). The CDR3 is made up of 16 amino acids. CDR1 and CDR2 from the germline V gene are LNHDA and SQIVND (reference sequence). Trimming removed 1 base from V and 4 bases from J, with 15 bases in between. The chain's CDR3 is CASSIVGGVWADTQYF. The DNA of the CDR3 is TGTGCCAGTAGTATAGTAGGCGGGGTCTGGGCAGATACGCAGTATTTT.

J is TRBJ2-5 and V is TRBV12-5; TRBD1 matches at 8 bases. The CDR3 has 15 residues. J gave up 5 bases and V 1 base, and 6 bases lay outside the gene matches. CDR1 and CDR2 (germline): LGHNT, FRNRAP. The CDR3: CASGLGQGALETQYF. In DNA, the CDR3 is TGTGCTAGTGGTTTGGGCCAGGGGGCACTGGAGACCCAGTACTTC. The full variable domain, its missing parts supplied by reference TRBV12-5 and TRBJ2-5, is DARVTQTPRHKVTEMGQEVTMRCQPILGHNTVFWYRQTMMQGLELLAYFRNRAPLDDSGMPKDRFSAEMPDATLATLKIQPSEPRDSAVYFCASGLGQGALETQYFGPGTRLLVL.

The CDR3 is CSVEGGPRGNEQFF. In nucleotides, the CDR3 is TGCAGCGTTGAGGGGGGGCCAAGGGGCAATGAGCAGTTCTTC. The chain uses TRBV29-1 and TRBJ2-1; a possible D gene is TRBD2 (7 bases). CDR1 and CDR2 (germline): SQVTM, ANQGSEA. V was cut by 3 bases and J by 6 bases, with 15 bases left in between. The CDR3 is 14 amino acids.

This clone appeared once. This chain connects TRBV5-1 to TRBJ2-2; 8 positions agree with TRBD1. V dropped 3 bases and J dropped 2; count of bases not matched to a gene: 6. Germline values: CDR1 SGHRS, CDR2 YFSETQ. The CDR3 covers 16 residues. CDR3 sequence reads: CASSSPDRGNTGELFF. CDR3 DNA sequence: TGCGCCAGCAGCTCCCCCGACAGGGGAAACACCGGGGAGCTGTTTTTT.

V gene TRBV21-1 combines with J gene TRBJ2-1; the table assigns TRBD2, which was not confirmed against the DNA. TRBV21-1 is a pseudogene segment. This CDR3 contains 14 residues. The CDR3 region is CASSKRGGRNEQFF. DNA for the CDR3: TGTGCCAGCAGCAAACGGGGGGGGCGGAATGAGCAGTTCTTC.

Here the CDR3 reads CASSLEEIQETQYF. CDR3 nucleotides: TGTGCCAGCAGCTTAGAGGAGATCCAAGAGACCCAGTACTTC. This chain uses TRBV11-2 with TRBJ2-5; D is unresolved. V lost 0 bases and J 1 base, leaving 6 bases between the germline ends. The length of the CDR3 is 14 residues. The germline gives CDR1 SGHAT, CDR2 FQNNGV.

The chain is built from TRBV3-1 (or the pseudogene TRBV3-2) and TRBJ1-3; D remains ambiguous. V lost 3 bases, J lost 2 bases, and 11 bases lay in between. The CDR3 runs 15 residues. Germline V gene sequence: CDR1 LGHDT, CDR2 YNNKEL (reference sequence). CDR3 coding DNA: TGTGCCAGCAGCCATACCTATCCCCCTGGAAACACCATATATTTT. Encoded protein: CASSHTYPPGNTIYF.

CDR3 DNA sequence: TGTGCCAGCAGCGAGACAGGGTTGAGCAATCAGCCCCAGCATTTT. Its translation: CASSETGLSNQPQHF. The chain is built from TRBV5-8 and TRBJ1-5; 7 bases align to TRBD1. There are 15 residues in the CDR3. From germline, CDR1 is SGHTS and CDR2 YDEGEE. The ends lost 4 bases at V and 1 base at J; junction bases unmatched: 5.

In the case of this clone: The sample has other DNA sequences that encode this CDR3 too. The chain has TRBV5-1 and TRBJ1-2; 11 bases map to TRBD1. The CDR3 extends over 15 amino acids. Trimming at V came to 4 bases and at J to 5 bases, leaving 7 bases not matched to a gene. CDR1 is SGHRS and CDR2 is YFSETQ in the germline V gene. The CDR3 region has the DNA TGCGCCAGCAGCCTGGGACAGGGGGTAGGATATGGCTACACCTTC. This codes for CASSLGQGVGYGYTF.

The chain uses TRBV30 and TRBJ1-2; TRBD1 is a possible D gene (5 bases). Trimming removed 1 base at V and 5 bases at J, with 17 bases between. The CDR3 has 15 amino acids. Germline CDR1 GTSNPN, CDR2 SVGIG (reference sequence). Written as DNA, the CDR3 is TGTGCCTGGAGTGCCGGGACTGGGATCTGGTATGGCTACACCTTC. Its translation: CAWSAGTGIWYGYTF.

The chain has TRBV19 and TRBJ1-3; D gene unclear. The V and J ends lost 3 bases and 1 base respectively, with 10 bases between them. Germline V lookup: CDR1 LNHDA, CDR2 SQIVND (reference sequence). This CDR3 has 15 residues. CDR3 coding DNA: TGTGCCAGTAGTATTCGGACGGGATCTGGAAACACCATATATTTT. Encoded protein: CASSIRTGSGNTIYF.

The rearrangement joins TRBV6-5 to TRBJ1-3, with D perhaps TRBD1 (6 bases). V was shortened by 2 bases and J by 1 base, with 12 bases between the two germline ends. Germline lookup yields CDR1 MNHEY and CDR2 SVGAGI. This CDR3 region has 16 residues. The CDR3 DNA is TGTGCCAGCAGTTACGGGGGGGGCCTTTCTGGAAACACCATATATTTT. This encodes CASSYGGGLSGNTIYF.

This chain connects TRBV6-1 to TRBJ2-7, with 10 bases aligning to TRBD2. The CDR3 loop spans 16 amino acids. The V and J ends lost 3 bases and 3 bases, in that order; junction bases with no gene match: 8. Germline assignment: CDR1 MNHNS and CDR2 SASEGT. The CDR3, as DNA: TGTGCCAGCAGTGACCCGAGCGGGGGGGCCTACTACGAGCAGTACGTC. Its protein is CASSDPSGGAYYEQYV.

The chain recombines TRBV18 with TRBJ1-4; 9 bases line up with TRBD1. With 4 bases clipped from V and 8 bases from J, the junction kept 5 bases outside the gene matches. CDR1 is KGHSH, CDR2 LQKENI, per germline. The CDR3 has 14 residues. The DNA for the CDR3 is TGTGCCAGCTCACTTTGGGGGACAGGGGAAAAACTGTTTTTT. Encoded protein: CASSLWGTGEKLFF.

The rearrangement joins TRBV14 to TRBJ1-5, with D possibly matching TRBD1 (5 bases). The length of the CDR3 is 15 residues. CDR1 and CDR2 from the germline V gene are SGHDN and FVKESK. With 3 bases removed from V and 1 base from J, the gap between germline ends came to 10 bases. CDR3 loop: CASSQGGSSNQPQHF. CDR3 nucleotide sequence: TGTGCCAGCAGCCAGGGGGGGTCGAGCAATCAGCCCCAGCATTTT.

V and J are TRBV5-4 and TRBJ2-1, with 14 bases aligning to TRBD2. With V trimmed by 0 bases and J by 6 bases, 5 bases remained unmatched. Germline V gene sequence: CDR1 SGHNT, CDR2 YYREEE (reference sequence). This CDR3 contains 17 residues. CDR3 protein: CASSLGTSGGRGNEQFF. The DNA of the CDR3 is TGTGCCAGCAGCTTGGGGACTAGCGGGGGGAGGGGCAATGAGCAGTTCTTC.

This chain connects TRBV29-1 to TRBJ2-5; D ambiguous. Germline V lookup: CDR1 SQVTM, CDR2 ANQGSEA. The CDR3 length is 12 residues. V was cut by 4 bases and J by 1 base, with 7 bases left in between. In DNA form, the CDR3 reads TGCAGCGTTGTACTCCGCCAAGAGACCCAGTACTTC. Protein: CSVVLRQETQYF.